The entry that follows covers one T cell receptor (beta chain) sequence. The entry originates in a study of shared clonotypes between healthy human individuals. It was across several immunoSEQ plates that each subset's genomic DNA was evenly split. TCRdb keeps only in-frame clones here, not all; method: immunoSEQ multiplex PCR. This sample carries about half a million clones, around 73% of them seen once, and the ten largest clones take 12%. Donors, without exception, were Caucasian adults residing in Nashville, Tennessee. Researchers drew on tens of millions of PBMCs for genomic DNA from unsorted samples. The CDR3 totals 15 residues. V was cut by 5 bases and J by 3 bases, with 18 bases left in between. CDR1 SGHKS and CDR2 YYEKEE come from the germline V gene (reference sequence).

The sequence was obtained from a woman aged 40 to 50 in good health. Some clones in this sample may be carry-over from other donors' samples. The sample was PBMCs. The V call is TRBV5-5, the J call TRBJ2-7; no clear D. CDR3 loop: CASRYRRDASYEQYF. Written as DNA, the CDR3 is TGTGCCAGCAGATATAGACGAGACGCTAGCTACGAGCAGTACTTC. Supplemented by reference TRBV5-5 and TRBJ2-7, the full variable domain reads DAGVTQSPTHLIKTRGQQVTLRCSPISGHKSVSWYQQVLGQGPQFIFQYYEKEERGRGNFPDRFSARQFPNYSSELNVNALLLGDSALYLCASRYRRDASYEQYFGPGTRLTVT.